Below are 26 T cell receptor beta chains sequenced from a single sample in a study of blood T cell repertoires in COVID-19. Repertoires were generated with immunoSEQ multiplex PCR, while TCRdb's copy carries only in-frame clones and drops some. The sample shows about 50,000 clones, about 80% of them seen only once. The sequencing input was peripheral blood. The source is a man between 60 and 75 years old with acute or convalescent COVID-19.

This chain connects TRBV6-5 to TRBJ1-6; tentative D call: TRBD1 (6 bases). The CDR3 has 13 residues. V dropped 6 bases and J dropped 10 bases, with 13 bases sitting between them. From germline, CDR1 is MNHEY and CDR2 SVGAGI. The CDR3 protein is CASSLQGWSPLHF. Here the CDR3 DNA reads TGTGCCAGCAGCTTACAGGGTTGGTCACCCCTCCACTTT.

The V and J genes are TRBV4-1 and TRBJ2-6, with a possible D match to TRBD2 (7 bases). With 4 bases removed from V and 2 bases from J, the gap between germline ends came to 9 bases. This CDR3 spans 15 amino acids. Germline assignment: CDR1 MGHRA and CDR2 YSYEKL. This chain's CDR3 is CASSLGGAGANVLTF. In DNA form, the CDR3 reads TGCGCCAGCAGCCTAGGGGGGGCTGGGGCCAACGTCCTGACTTTC.

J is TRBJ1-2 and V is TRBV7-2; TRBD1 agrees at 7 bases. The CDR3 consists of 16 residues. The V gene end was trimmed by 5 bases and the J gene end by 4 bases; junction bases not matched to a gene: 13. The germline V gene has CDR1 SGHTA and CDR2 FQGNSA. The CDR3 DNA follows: TGTGCCAGCAGCATAAATCTAGGGGGCCCGGGCTATGGCTACACCTTC. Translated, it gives CASSINLGGPGYGYTF.

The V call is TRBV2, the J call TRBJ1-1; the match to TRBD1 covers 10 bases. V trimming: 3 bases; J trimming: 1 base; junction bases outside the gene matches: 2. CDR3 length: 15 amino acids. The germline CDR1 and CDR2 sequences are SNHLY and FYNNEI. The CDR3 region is CASSDWDRGNTEAFF. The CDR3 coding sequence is TGTGCCAGCAGTGATTGGGACAGGGGGAACACTGAAGCTTTCTTT.

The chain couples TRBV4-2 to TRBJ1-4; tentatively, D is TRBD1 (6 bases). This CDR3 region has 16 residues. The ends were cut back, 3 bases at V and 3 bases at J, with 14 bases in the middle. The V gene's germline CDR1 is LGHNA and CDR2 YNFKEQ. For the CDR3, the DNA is TGTGCCAGCAGCCAGGGCAGGACAGACTCTAATGAAAAACTGTTTTTT. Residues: CASSQGRTDSNEKLFF.

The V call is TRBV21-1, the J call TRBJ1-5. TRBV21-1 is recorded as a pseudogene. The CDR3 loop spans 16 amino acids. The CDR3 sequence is CASSKRTDEPNQPQHF. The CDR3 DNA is TGTGCCAGCAGCAAAAGGACTGACGAACCTAATCAGCCCCAGCATTTT.

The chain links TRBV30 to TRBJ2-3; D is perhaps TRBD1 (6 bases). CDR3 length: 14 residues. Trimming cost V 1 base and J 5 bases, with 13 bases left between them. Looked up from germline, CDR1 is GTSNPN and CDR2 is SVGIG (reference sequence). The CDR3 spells CAWSAWTDRDTQYF. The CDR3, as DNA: TGTGCCTGGAGTGCCTGGACAGATCGAGATACGCAGTATTTT.

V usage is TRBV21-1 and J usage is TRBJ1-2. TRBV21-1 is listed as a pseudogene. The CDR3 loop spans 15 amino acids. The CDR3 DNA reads TGTGCCAGCAGCAAAGTTAAGGTCTGGGAGGGGGGCTACACCTTC. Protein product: CASSKVKVWEGGYTF.

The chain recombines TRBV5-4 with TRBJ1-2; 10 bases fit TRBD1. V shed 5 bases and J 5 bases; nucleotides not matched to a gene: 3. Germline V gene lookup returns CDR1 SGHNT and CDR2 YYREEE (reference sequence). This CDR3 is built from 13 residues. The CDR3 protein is CASSPGQGYGYTF. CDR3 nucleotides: TGTGCCAGCAGTCCGGGACAGGGGTATGGCTACACCTTC.

CDR3 coding DNA: TGTGCCAGCTCAACGGACAGGACTAATTCACCCCTCCACTTT. Translated, it gives CASSTDRTNSPLHF. The rearrangement links TRBV18 to TRBJ1-6; 7 bases align to TRBD1. The CDR3 spans 14 residues. J gave up 6 bases and V 5 bases, and 4 bases lay outside the gene matches. Germline CDR1 and CDR2: KGHSH and LQKENI.

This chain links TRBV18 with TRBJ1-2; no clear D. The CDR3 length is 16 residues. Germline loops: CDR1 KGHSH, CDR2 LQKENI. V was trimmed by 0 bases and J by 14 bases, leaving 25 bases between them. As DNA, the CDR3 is TGTGCCAGCTCACCACCGTCTCGGGGAGTAAACTATGGCTTGACCTTC. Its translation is CASSPPSRGVNYGLTF. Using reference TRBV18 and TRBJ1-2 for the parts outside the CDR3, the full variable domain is NAGVMQNPRHLVRRRGQEARLRCSPMKGHSHVYWYRQLPEEGLKFMVYLQKENIIDESGMPKERFSAEFPKEGPSILRIQQVVRGDSAAYFCASSPPSRGVNYGLTFGSGTRLTVV.

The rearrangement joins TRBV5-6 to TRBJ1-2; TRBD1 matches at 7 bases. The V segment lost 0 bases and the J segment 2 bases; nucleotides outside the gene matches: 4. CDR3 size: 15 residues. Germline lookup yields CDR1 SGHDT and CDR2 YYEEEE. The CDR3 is CASSLAGTANYGYTF. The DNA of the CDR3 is TGTGCCAGCAGCTTGGCCGGGACAGCGAACTATGGCTACACCTTC.

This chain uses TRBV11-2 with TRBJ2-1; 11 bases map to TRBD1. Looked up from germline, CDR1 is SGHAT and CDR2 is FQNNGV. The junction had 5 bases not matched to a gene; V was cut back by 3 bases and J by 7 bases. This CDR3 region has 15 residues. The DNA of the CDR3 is TGTGCCAGCAGCTTTGGACAGGGGGCGGAAAATGAGCAGTTCTTC. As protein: CASSFGQGAENEQFF.

The CDR3 bases are TGTGCCAGCAGCTTAATCCCGGGACAGGGGGGCGGCTACACCTTC. Translated: CASSLIPGQGGGYTF. The chain joins TRBV11-2 to TRBJ1-2; 11 bases agree with TRBD1. CDR1 and CDR2 (germline): SGHAT, FQNNGV. CDR3 size: 15 residues. With 2 bases clipped from V and 8 bases from J, the junction kept 7 bases outside the gene matches.

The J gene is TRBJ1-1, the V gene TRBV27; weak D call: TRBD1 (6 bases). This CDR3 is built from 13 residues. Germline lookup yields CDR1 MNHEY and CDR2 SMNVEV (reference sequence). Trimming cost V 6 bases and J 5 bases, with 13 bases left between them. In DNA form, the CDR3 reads TGTGCCAGCAGGTACAGGGTTGGGACTGAAGCTTTCTTT. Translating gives CASRYRVGTEAFF.

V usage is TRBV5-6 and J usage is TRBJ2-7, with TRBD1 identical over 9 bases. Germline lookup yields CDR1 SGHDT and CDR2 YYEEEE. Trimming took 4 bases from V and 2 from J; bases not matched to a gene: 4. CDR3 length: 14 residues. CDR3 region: CASSRGQGAYEQYF. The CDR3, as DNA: TGTGCCAGCAGCCGGGGACAGGGAGCCTACGAGCAGTACTTC.

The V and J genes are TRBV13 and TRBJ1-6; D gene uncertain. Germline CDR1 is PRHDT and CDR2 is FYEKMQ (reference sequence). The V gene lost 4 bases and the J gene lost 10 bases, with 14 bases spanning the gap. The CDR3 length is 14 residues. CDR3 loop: CASSSTDKVSPLHF. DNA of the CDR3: TGTGCCAGCAGCTCGACTGATAAGGTCTCACCCCTCCACTTT.

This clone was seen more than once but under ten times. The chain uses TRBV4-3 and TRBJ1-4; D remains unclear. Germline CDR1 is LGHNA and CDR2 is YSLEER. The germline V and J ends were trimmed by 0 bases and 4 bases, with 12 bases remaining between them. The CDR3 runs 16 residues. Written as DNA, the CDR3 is TGCGCCAGCAGCCAAGATATTCGCGGCTATAATGAAAAACTGTTTTTT. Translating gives CASSQDIRGYNEKLFF.

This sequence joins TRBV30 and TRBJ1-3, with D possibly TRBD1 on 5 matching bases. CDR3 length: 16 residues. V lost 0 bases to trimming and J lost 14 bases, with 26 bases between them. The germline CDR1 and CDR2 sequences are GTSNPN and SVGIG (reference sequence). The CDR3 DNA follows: TGTGCCTGGAGTGTTGGGGCGACTTCTTCTACCACTACGTTATATTTT. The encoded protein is CAWSVGATSSTTTLYF.

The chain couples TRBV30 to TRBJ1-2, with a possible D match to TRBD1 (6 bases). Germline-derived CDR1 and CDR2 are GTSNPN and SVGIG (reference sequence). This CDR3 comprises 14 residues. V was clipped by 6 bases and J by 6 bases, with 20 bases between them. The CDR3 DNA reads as TGTGCCTGTGCCCGACCGGGGACAAAGGATGGCTACACCTTC. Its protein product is CACARPGTKDGYTF. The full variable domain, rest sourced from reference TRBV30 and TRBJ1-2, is SQTIHQWPATLVQPVGSPLSLECTVEGTSNPNLYWYRQAAGRGLQLLFYSVGIGQISSEVPQNLSASRPQDRQFILSSKKLLLSDSGFYLCACARPGTKDGYTFGSGTRLTVV.

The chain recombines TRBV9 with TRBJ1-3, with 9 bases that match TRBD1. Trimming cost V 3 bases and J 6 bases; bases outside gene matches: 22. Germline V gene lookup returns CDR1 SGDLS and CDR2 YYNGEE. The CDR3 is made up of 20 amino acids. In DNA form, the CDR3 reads TGTGCCAGCAGCGATCCCGAGGACGTACAGGGGGCTTTCGTGGAAAACACCATATATTTT. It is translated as CASSDPEDVQGAFVENTIYF.

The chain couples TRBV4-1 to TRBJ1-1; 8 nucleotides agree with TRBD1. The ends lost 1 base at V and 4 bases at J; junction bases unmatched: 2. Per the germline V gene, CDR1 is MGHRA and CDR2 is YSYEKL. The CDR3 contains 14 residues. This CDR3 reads CASSQGQGATEAFF. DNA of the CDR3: TGCGCCAGCAGCCAAGGGCAGGGGGCCACTGAAGCTTTCTTT.

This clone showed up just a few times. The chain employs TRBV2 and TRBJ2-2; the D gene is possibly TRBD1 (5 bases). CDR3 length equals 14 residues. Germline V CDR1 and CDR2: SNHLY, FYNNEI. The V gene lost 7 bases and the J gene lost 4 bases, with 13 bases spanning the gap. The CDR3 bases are TGTGCCAGCACGTCAGGGTATGGCACCGGGGAGCTGTTTTTT. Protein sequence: CASTSGYGTGELFF. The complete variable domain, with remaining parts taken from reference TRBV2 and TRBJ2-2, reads EPEVTQTPSHQVTQMGQEVILRCVPISNHLYFYWYRQILGQKVEFLVSFYNNEISEKSEIFDDQFSVERPDGSNFTLKIRSTKLEDSAMYFCASTSGYGTGELFFGEGSRLTVL.

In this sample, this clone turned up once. DNA of the CDR3: TGTGCCAGTAGTTCCAAAACTGGAAACACCATATATTTT. The encoded protein is CASSSKTGNTIYF. This rearrangement joins TRBV19 to TRBJ1-3; no firm D call. The CDR3 runs to 13 residues. Germline V gene sequence: CDR1 LNHDA, CDR2 SQIVND (reference sequence). Trimming left V 5 bases short and J 2 bases short, with 7 bases between.

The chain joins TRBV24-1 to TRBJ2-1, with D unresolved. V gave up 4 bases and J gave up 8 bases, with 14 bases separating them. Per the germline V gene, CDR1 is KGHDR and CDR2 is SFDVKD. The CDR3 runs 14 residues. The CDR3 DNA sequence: TGTGCCACCAGTGACGCAGATCCCGCAGATGAGCAGTTCTTC. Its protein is CATSDADPADEQFF.

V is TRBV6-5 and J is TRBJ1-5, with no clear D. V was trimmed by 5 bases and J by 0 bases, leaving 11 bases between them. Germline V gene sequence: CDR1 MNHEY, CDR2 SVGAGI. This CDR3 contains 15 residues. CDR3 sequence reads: CASSRGGDSNQPQHF. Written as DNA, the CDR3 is TGTGCCAGCAGTCGGGGTGGAGATAGCAATCAGCCCCAGCATTTT.